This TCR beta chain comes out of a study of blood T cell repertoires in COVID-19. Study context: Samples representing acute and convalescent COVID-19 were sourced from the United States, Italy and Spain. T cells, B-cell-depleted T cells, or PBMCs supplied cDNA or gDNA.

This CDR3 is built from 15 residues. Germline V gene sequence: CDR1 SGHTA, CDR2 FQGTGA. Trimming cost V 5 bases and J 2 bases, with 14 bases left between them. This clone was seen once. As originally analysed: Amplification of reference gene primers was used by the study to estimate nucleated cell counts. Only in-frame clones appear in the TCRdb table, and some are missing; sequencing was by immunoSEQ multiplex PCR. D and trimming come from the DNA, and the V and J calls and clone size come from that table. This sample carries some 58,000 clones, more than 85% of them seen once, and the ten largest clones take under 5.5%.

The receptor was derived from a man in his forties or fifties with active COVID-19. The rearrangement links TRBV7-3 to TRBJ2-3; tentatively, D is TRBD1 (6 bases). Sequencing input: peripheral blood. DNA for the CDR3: TGTGCCAGCAGCCCCGACCAGGGGTTCACAGATACGCAGTATTTT. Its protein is CASSPDQGFTDTQYF.